This T cell receptor (beta chain) was retrieved from a study of identical twins. Donors uniformly comprised healthy Caucasians. The table lists this clonotype with a few counts. Its antigen is undetermined. Trimming at V came to 7 bases and at J to 2 bases, leaving 7 bases not matched to a gene. This CDR3 is built from 16 residues. CDR1 is WNHNN and CDR2 is SYGVQD in the germline V gene (reference sequence). MiXCR, applied by TCRdb to the 5' RACE reads, yields one record per CDR3 protein. Here the sample spans under 250,000 distinct CDR3 sequences, about an eighth being singletons. Notes on the study in general: Among beta out-of-frame sequences, excess sharing between twins appeared weaker.

The sample was also linked to a second study, of yellow fever vaccine responses in identical twins.

The sequenced material came from memory (CD45RO+) T cells sorted from blood. V and J are TRBV10-1 and TRBJ2-3; 12 bases fit TRBD1. This TCR was recovered from a woman aged 18-29 years in good health. The chain's CDR3 is CASNPGTGGYTDTQYF. The DNA of the CDR3 is TGCGCCAGCAATCCCGGGACAGGGGGCTACACAGATACGCAGTATTTT.